One sample yielded the 2 T cell receptor beta chains listed below, sequenced in a study of T cells after yellow fever vaccination. TCRdb called the 5' RACE reads again in MiXCR, with one record for every CDR3 protein. The table lists 300,000 to 400,000 distinct CDR3 sequences, about 10% of them singletons. The sequencing used CD4+ T cells sorted from PBMCs, collected 45 days after the yellow fever booster vaccination. The receptors shown here come from a man aged 18-30 years who received the YFV17D yellow fever vaccine.

This clonotype came up a few times. This CDR3 is CASSGDAEAFF. In DNA form, the CDR3 reads TGCGCCAGCAGCGGGGACGCTGAAGCTTTCTTT. The rearrangement uses TRBV5-1 and TRBJ1-1; a possible D gene is TRBD1 (5 bases). Germline V lookup: CDR1 SGHRS, CDR2 YFSETQ. Trimming stripped 4 bases from V and 6 bases from J, with 7 bases between. This CDR3 spans 11 amino acids. Using reference TRBV5-1 and TRBJ1-1 for the parts outside the CDR3, the full variable domain is KAGVTQTPRYLIKTRGQQVTLSCSPISGHRSVSWYQQTPGQGLQFLFEYFSETQRNKGNFPGRFSGRQFSNSRSEMNVSTLELGDSALYLCASSGDAEAFFGQGTRLTVV.

V usage is TRBV12-3 or TRBV12-4 and J usage is TRBJ1-6; no clear D gene. Trimming left V 4 bases short and J 10 bases short, with 11 bases between. This CDR3 is 13 amino acids long. CDR3 DNA sequence: TGTGCCAGCAGTTCTCGGACGCGATCACCCCTCCACTTT. As protein: CASSSRTRSPLHF.